This T cell receptor (beta chain) was obtained from a study of T cells in Graves' hyperthyroidism and ophthalmopathy. Researchers amplified the TCR beta CDR3 regions from RNA transcripts. The TCR CDR3 first-round RT-PCR relied on the HTBI primer set. TCRdb re-derived calls from the multiplex PCR reads in MiXCR, one entry per CDR3 protein. Of about 560,000 distinct CDR3 sequences listed, around 14% are singletons. This CDR3 contains 14 residues. Trimming removed 9 bases at V and 0 bases at J, with 14 bases between. Germline-derived CDR1 and CDR2 are MNHEY and SMNVEV (reference sequence). This clonotype was seen a few times. The antigen is unknown. Whole-study findings and limits: The model identified upcoming ophthalmopathy a median 6.5 months ahead of onset.

The receptor was isolated from a woman aged 30 to 39 with Graves' hyperthyroidism. Sequencing was carried out using blood. The chain links TRBV27 to TRBJ1-1; weak D call: TRBD1 (6 bases). Here the CDR3 DNA reads TGTGCCAGTAACTCGGGGGGCCTGAACACTGAAGCTTTCTTT. This sequence encodes CASNSGGLNTEAFF.